What follows are 31 T cell receptor beta chains derived from one specimen sequenced in a study of glioma-infiltrating T cells. The iRepertoire nested amplicon-rescue multiplex PCR amplified TCR alpha and beta CDR3s from RNA. Using its own MiXCR run on the multiplex PCR reads, TCRdb lists one record per CDR3 protein. The sample holds 300,000 to 400,000 distinct CDR3 sequences, roughly two fifths seen once. The sequenced material came from glioma tissue, nonneoplastic brain tissue, or PBMCs (not recorded which). Receptors were obtained from a human donor with low-grade glioma or glioblastoma, undergoing nonglioma brain surgery, or in good health (not recorded which).

The table lists this clonotype with a few counts. The CDR3 DNA reads as TGCAGTGCTAGAGATGCAGTAGCGGGAATCACCGGGGAGCTGTTTTTT. Protein: CSARDAVAGITGELFF. J is TRBJ2-2 and V is TRBV20-1, with 8 bases matching TRBD2. The CDR3 has 16 residues. V lost 0 bases, J lost 4 bases, and 7 bases stayed unmatched. Looked up from germline, CDR1 is DFQATT and CDR2 is SNEGSKA (reference sequence).

Ten or more counts support this clonotype. The V call is TRBV27, the J call TRBJ2-5; possibly TRBD1 for D (5 bases). CDR3 length: 18 residues. V was pared by 4 bases and J by 1 base, with 22 bases between. CDR1 and CDR2 from the germline V gene are MNHEY and SMNVEV (reference sequence). In nucleotides, the CDR3 is TGTGCCAGCAGTTCTTATCGAGACTTACAGGCCCGCCAAGAGACCCAGTACTTC. Translation gives CASSSYRDLQARQETQYF.

This clonotype was observed a few times. The chain is built from TRBV7-2 and TRBJ1-1; D unresolved. Between the trimmed V and J ends, which lost 5 bases and 11 bases, there was a span of 15 bases. The CDR3 has 12 amino acids. CDR1 and CDR2 from the germline V gene are SGHTA and FQGNSA. CDR3 in amino acids: CASSISPRSAFF. CDR3 nucleotide sequence: TGTGCCAGCAGCATTTCCCCGAGGTCCGCTTTCTTT.

CDR3 nucleotides: TGCAGTGCCCCTGGGGACAACACTGAAGCTTTCTTT. Amino acids: CSAPGDNTEAFF. The rearrangement links TRBV20-1 to TRBJ1-1; a weak D match, TRBD1 (5 bases). V was cut by 6 bases and J by 2 bases, with 10 bases left in between. The CDR3 contains 12 residues. Germline values: CDR1 DFQATT, CDR2 SNEGSKA (reference sequence).

The genes are TRBV7-6 and TRBJ2-3; TRBD2 is a possible D gene (5 bases). Trimming stripped 1 base from V and 0 bases from J, with 11 bases between. The length of the CDR3 is 16 residues. Germline loops: CDR1 SGHVS, CDR2 FNYEAQ. The CDR3 nucleotides are TGTGCCAGCAGCTTAGAGGCGGGCCTGAGCACAGATACGCAGTATTTT. Protein sequence: CASSLEAGLSTDTQYF.

The chain couples TRBV12-3 or TRBV12-4 to TRBJ1-5; unclear D gene. The V end lost 2 bases, the J end lost 5 bases, and 7 bases lay between the germline ends. The CDR3 has 13 residues. Written as DNA, the CDR3 is TGTGCCAGCAGTTTACAGGAATATCAGCCCCAGCATTTT. It translates to CASSLQEYQPQHF.

This clonotype was counted ten times or more. The chain couples TRBV6-2 or TRBV6-3 to TRBJ2-3; D might be TRBD1 (5 bases). V lost 4 bases and J 0 bases, leaving 8 bases between the germline ends. The germline gives CDR1 MNHEY, CDR2 SVGEGT. The CDR3 totals 14 residues. CDR3 coding DNA: TGTGCCAGCAGTTGGACAACGAGCACAGATACGCAGTATTTT. As protein: CASSWTTSTDTQYF.

This clonotype was seen at least ten times. The chain combines TRBV20-1 with TRBJ2-3, with 7 bases that match TRBD2. Losses at the gene ends were 5 bases for V and 2 bases for J; bases not matched to a gene: 16. CDR1 DFQATT and CDR2 SNEGSKA come from the germline V gene (reference sequence). This CDR3 contains 17 residues. CDR3 sequence reads: CSAYRVETSWNTDTQYF. CDR3 nucleotide sequence: TGCAGTGCTTACCGGGTGGAGACTAGCTGGAACACAGATACGCAGTATTTT.

Worth noting for this clonotype: At one of its ends the junction is not consistent with the germline gene, which may arise from a read error. The rearrangement joins TRBV19 to TRBJ2-7, with 9 bases aligning to TRBD1. The CDR3 has 12 residues. CDR1 is LNHDA and CDR2 is SQIVND in the germline V gene (reference sequence). The CDR3 nucleotides are TGTGCCTGCGGGACAGGGTTCCACGAGCGGTACTTC. Protein sequence: CACGTGFHERYF.

The chain is built from TRBV20-1 and TRBJ2-5, with unresolved D. The CDR3 has 13 amino acids. Per germline, CDR1 DFQATT and CDR2 SNEGSKA (reference sequence). V shed 3 bases and J shed 3 bases, with 11 bases lying between them. This CDR3 reads CSASDPNKETQYF. The CDR3, as DNA: TGCAGTGCTAGTGACCCAAATAAAGAGACCCAGTACTTC.

This sequence joins TRBV5-1 and TRBJ2-7; D possibly corresponds to TRBD1 (6 bases). Germline-derived CDR1 and CDR2 are SGHRS and YFSETQ. The CDR3 length is 14 residues. Trimming cost V 0 bases and J 6 bases, with 13 bases left between them. The CDR3 nucleotides are TGCGCCAGCAGCTTGGATTACCAAGGGGGCGAGCAGTACTTC. Translation: CASSLDYQGGEQYF.

The V call is TRBV18, the J call TRBJ2-7; 7 bases map to TRBD1. Per the germline V gene, CDR1 is KGHSH and CDR2 is LQKENI. CDR3 length: 15 amino acids. Germline trimming cut 6 bases from V and 9 bases from J; bases unmatched to any gene: 17. CDR3 bases: TGTGCCAGCTCCACGTGGGACAGCCGTCGGTTCGCGCAGTACTTC. Amino acids: CASSTWDSRRFAQYF.

In this sample, this clonotype turned up many times. The V gene is TRBV6-1, the J gene TRBJ2-1, with TRBD2 identical over 13 bases. In germline, CDR1 is MNHNS, CDR2 SASEGT. V was clipped by 6 bases and J by 6 bases; unmatched bases: 5. This CDR3 is 15 amino acids long. CDR3 residues: CASSQLAGGLNEQFF. The CDR3 region has the DNA TGTGCCAGCAGCCAACTAGCGGGAGGGCTCAATGAGCAGTTCTTC.

Concerning this clonotype itself: A read error is possible here, since a much larger clone lies one base away. V is TRBV15 and J is TRBJ1-6; 8 nucleotides align to TRBD1. The CDR3 length is 15 residues. Germline CDR1 LNHNV, CDR2 YYDKDF (reference sequence). CDR3 protein: CATRRDIGTGSPLHF. The CDR3 DNA follows: TGTGCCACCAGAAGAGATATCGGGACAGGTTCACCCCTCCACTTT.

The rearrangement joins TRBV29-1 to TRBJ1-2; D perhaps matches TRBD1 (5 bases). Germline CDR1 and CDR2: SQVTM and ANQGSEA. The CDR3 runs to 14 residues. The V gene lost 1 base and the J gene lost 4 bases, with 13 bases spanning the gap. CDR3 protein: CSVEAVRGSYGYTF. The CDR3 bases are TGCAGCGTTGAAGCGGTGCGGGGGTCCTATGGCTACACCTTC.

This clonotype was seen ten or more times. The genes are TRBV18 and TRBJ2-5; D gene ambiguous. V lost 3 bases to trimming and J lost 1 base, with 9 bases between them. Germline V gene lookup returns CDR1 KGHSH and CDR2 LQKENI. The CDR3 consists of 14 residues. The CDR3: CASSPMAAQETQYF. The DNA of the CDR3 is TGTGCCAGCTCACCGATGGCAGCCCAAGAGACCCAGTACTTC.

This clonotype has only a few counts. This chain links TRBV11-1 with TRBJ2-5; no firm D call. In germline, CDR1 is SGHAT, CDR2 FQDESV (reference sequence). The ends were cut back, 1 base at V and 2 bases at J, with 5 bases in the middle. The CDR3 is 13 residues long. In DNA form, the CDR3 reads TGTGCCAGCAGCTTAGGACCACAAGAGACCCAGTACTTC. This translates into CASSLGPQETQYF.

On this clonotype: A much larger clone lies one base from this, so it may be a read error. The V gene is TRBV28, the J gene TRBJ1-5, with D unclear. CDR3 length equals 14 residues. Germline V gene lookup returns CDR1 MDHEN and CDR2 SYDVKM. In nucleotides, the CDR3 is TGTGCCAGAAGAGACCCTTATAGCTATCAGCCCCAGCATTTT. This translates into CARRDPYSYQPQHF.

Only a few counts were recorded for this clonotype. The chain joins TRBV4-1 to TRBJ1-2; D uncertain. The V end was cut by 1 base, the J end by 5 bases, with 17 bases between. Germline V CDR1 and CDR2: MGHRA, YSYEKL. The CDR3 spans 16 residues. The CDR3 bases are TGCGCCAGCAGCCAAGGGACGTGGGTCAGTCAGTATGGCTACACCTTC. The encoded protein is CASSQGTWVSQYGYTF.

V usage is TRBV5-1 and J usage is TRBJ1-2; TRBD1 agrees at 9 bases. J gave up 8 bases and V 2 bases, and 10 bases lay outside the gene matches. Germline lookup yields CDR1 SGHRS and CDR2 YFSETQ. CDR3 length: 15 amino acids. CDR3 region: CASSLLGQGQQGYTF. The CDR3 nucleotides are TGCGCCAGCAGCTTACTTGGACAGGGGCAGCAGGGCTACACCTTC.

This clonotype came up a few times. The genes are TRBV7-9 and TRBJ2-3; a possible D gene is TRBD2 (6 bases). The CDR3 runs 17 residues. The V gene lost 5 bases and the J gene lost 1 base, with 19 bases spanning the gap. Germline V gives CDR1 SEHNR, CDR2 FQNEAQ (reference sequence). For the CDR3, the DNA is TGTGCCAGCAGCACCGTCAAGACTAGACCAGGCACAGATACGCAGTATTTT. This sequence encodes CASSTVKTRPGTDTQYF.

In its sample, this clonotype was seen a few times. This chain uses TRBV27 with TRBJ2-1; 11 bases fit TRBD2. The V and J ends lost 5 bases and 3 bases, in that order; junction bases with no gene match: 15. Germline V gene sequence: CDR1 MNHEY, CDR2 SMNVEV (reference sequence). The CDR3 is 19 residues long. CDR3 in amino acids: CASSPLVAGGPGGYNEQFF. In nucleotides, the CDR3 is TGTGCCAGCAGTCCGTTAGTAGCGGGAGGGCCCGGGGGCTACAATGAGCAGTTCTTC.

The rearrangement uses TRBV4-1 and TRBJ2-2; 9 bases map to TRBD2. The CDR3 is made up of 17 amino acids. Trimming removed 0 bases from V and 1 base from J; junction bases left unmatched: 3. In germline, CDR1 is MGHRA, CDR2 YSYEKL. The CDR3 loop is CASSQDGSGGNTGELFF. The CDR3 DNA sequence: TGCGCCAGCAGCCAAGATGGTAGCGGGGGGAACACCGGGGAGCTGTTTTTT.

V and J are TRBV11-2 and TRBJ1-1; no clear D gene. The V gene's germline CDR1 is SGHAT and CDR2 FQNNGV. This CDR3 has 15 residues. V lost 1 base and J 5 bases, leaving 14 bases between the germline ends. The CDR3 loop reads CASSLVDFGETEAFF. CDR3 nucleotide sequence: TGTGCCAGCAGCTTAGTAGACTTTGGGGAAACTGAAGCTTTCTTT. The full variable domain, in which reference TRBV11-2 and TRBJ1-1 provide the parts outside the CDR3, is EAGVAQSPRYKIIEKRQSVAFWCNPISGHATLYWYQQILGQGPKLLIQFQNNGVVDDSQLPKDRFSAERLKGVDSTLKIQPAKLEDSAVYLCASSLVDFGETEAFFGQGTRLTVV.

This clonotype was detected many times. For the CDR3, the DNA is TGTGCCAGTCGAATTTTAGAGACCTCCTACGAGCAGTACTTC. Its protein is CASRILETSYEQYF. The chain uses TRBV6-1 and TRBJ2-7, with D uncertain. The CDR3 extends over 14 amino acids. Germline loops: CDR1 MNHNS, CDR2 SASEGT. Trimming removed 9 bases from V and 0 bases from J, with 15 bases in between.

This clonotype was seen many times. Written as DNA, the CDR3 is TGTGCCACCAGTGACAAGGACAGGGGAACCTACAATGAGCAGTTCTTC. Its translation: CATSDKDRGTYNEQFF. This chain connects TRBV24-1 to TRBJ2-1; 9 bases match TRBD1. Germline lookup yields CDR1 KGHDR and CDR2 SFDVKD. The CDR3 contains 16 residues. V was pared by 4 bases and J by 2 bases, with 5 bases of the junction left unmatched.

This clonotype was found a few times. The chain has TRBV10-3 and TRBJ2-1; 11 positions match TRBD2. The V gene's germline CDR1 is ENHRY and CDR2 SYGVKD. This CDR3 is 16 amino acids long. Trimming cost V 6 bases and J 1 base; bases outside gene matches: 5. The CDR3 nucleotides read TGTGCCATCAGCGGACTAGCGGGCATTTCCTACAATGAGCAGTTCTTC. Protein sequence: CAISGLAGISYNEQFF.

This chain uses TRBV6-2 or TRBV6-3 with TRBJ2-3, with 8 bases aligning to TRBD2. The CDR3 totals 20 residues. Germline V gene sequence: CDR1 MNHEY, CDR2 SVGEGT. V shed 6 bases and J 0 bases; nucleotides not matched to a gene: 20. CDR3 region: CASSLLDSGASGGSTDTQYF. CDR3 DNA: TGTGCCAGCAGCTTACTGGATAGCGGGGCCTCGGGGGGTAGCACAGATACGCAGTATTTT.

The V gene is TRBV30, the J gene TRBJ1-1; TRBD1 matches 8 bases. V lost 8 bases, J lost 10 bases, and 18 bases stayed unmatched. This CDR3 has 14 residues. Germline V lookup: CDR1 GTSNPN, CDR2 SVGIG (reference sequence). The CDR3 loop reads CARLRQGRSPAAFF. In nucleotides, the CDR3 is TGTGCCCGACTACGACAGGGGAGGAGTCCGGCAGCTTTCTTT. Full variable domain (remainder filled in from reference TRBV30 and TRBJ1-1): SQTIHQWPATLVQPVGSPLSLECTVEGTSNPNLYWYRQAAGRGLQLLFYSVGIGQISSEVPQNLSASRPQDRQFILSSKKLLLSDSGFYLCARLRQGRSPAAFFGQGTRLTVV.

Many counts were recorded for this clonotype. The chain links TRBV20-1 to TRBJ1-6; 8 nucleotides align to TRBD1. CDR1 DFQATT and CDR2 SNEGSKA come from the germline V gene (reference sequence). The CDR3 is made up of 12 amino acids. After removal of 5 bases from V and 8 bases from J, the junction contained 2 bases not matched to a gene. The CDR3 DNA is TGCAGTGCTCCGGACAGGGATTCACCCCTCCACTTT. Protein product: CSAPDRDSPLHF.

For this clonotype: At one end, the junction sequence differs from germline, possibly due to a read error. The chain uses TRBV3-1 and TRBJ1-3, with D perhaps TRBD1 (6 bases). The CDR3 runs 16 residues. Germline CDR1 LGHDT, CDR2 YNNKEL (reference sequence). The CDR3 coding sequence is TGTGCCGGCAGCCTACACCTGACAGGCTCTGGAAACACCATATATTTT. Its protein product is CAGSLHLTGSGNTIYF.